This T cell receptor beta chain emerged from a study of blood T cells in healthy people across ages (dated by TCRdb to 2013 to 2016). Regarding the study in general: Template switching captured roughly one uniquely barcoded TCR beta cDNA molecule per two T cells in model experiments. To track age-related changes in TCR beta repertoire diversity, the study relied on deep sequencing normalized with unique cDNA molecular identifiers. The donors were split into four age groups: young (average about 16 years), middle-aged (39), aged (approximately 60) and long-lived (roughly 86). To avoid experimental bias, donors of different ages were distributed randomly across sequencing lanes. Using the same blood draw, the study looked at two additional independent replicas of 1 million unique cDNA reads for two donors, one aged 18 to 30 and the other aged 80 or older.

What the work shows at the level of the full study, not this receptor alone: Bulk unsorted PBMC profiling prevented conclusive comparison of naive and antigen-experienced compartments. There was a strong correlation between observed TCR beta diversity and the percentage of naive T cells measured by flow cytometry. Estimates of total diversity based on one million sequenced T cells were regarded as lower bounds and as underestimates. As age increased, observed TCR beta diversity per million T cells dropped in a roughly linear way, and a significant reduction was already evident by age about 40. Because donor CMV infection status was unknown, age-related changes in expanded clonotypes were potentially confounded. The long-lived group showed more naive CD4+ T cells, fewer expanded clones and increased TCR diversity than the aged group, suggesting age selection.

The junction shows trimming of 5 bases on V and 11 bases on J, plus 33 bases between the germline ends. The CDR1 and CDR2 encoded by the germline V gene (reference sequence) are DFQATT and SNEGSKA. The CDR3 spans 17 residues, from the cysteine through the phenylalanine. Only the CDR3 part of the read is kept: 51 bases, read in frame from the first base. Donors were around 37 systemically healthy Caucasian individuals from Russia aged roughly 6 to 90 years. Approximately 10 milliliters of peripheral blood were collected from each donor into EDTA-treated Vacutainer tubes. Ficoll-Paque density-gradient centrifugation was used to isolate PBMCs, with at least 7 million per sample. Trizol reagent was used to extract total RNA from the PBMCs, yielding at least 5 micrograms per sample. The percentages of naive CD45RAhigh/CD27high T cells were determined by flow cytometry on a PBMC aliquot from every donor.

Library method: 5' RACE. The sequencer listed for this sample is Illumina HiSeq 2500. The second PCR ran for about 6 to 12 cycles and used a J-beta primer mix along with a sample-barcoded 5' primer. Each TCR beta cDNA molecule received a unique molecular identifier from a template-switch 5' adaptor carrying 12 random nucleotides. Each sample yielded at least 2.5 million CDR3-containing paired-end reads. First-strand cDNA synthesis was performed from all RNA using the Mint cDNA synthesis kit, with priming by a TRBC-specific oligonucleotide. Following uracil-DNA glycosylase treatment, a first 18-cycle PCR with universal primers M1SS and BC2_uni_R was performed on all cDNA. In the authors' own workflow: Each sample was normalized by randomly selecting 1 million high-quality reads, each carrying a distinct molecular identifier. Reads with shared molecular identifiers were discarded instead of being binned into consensus sequences. MiTCR, run with a Q25 quality threshold and the strictest error-elimination algorithm, handled CDR3 identification, clonotype clustering and error correction. A nonparametric unseen species model using Euler transformation provided a lower-bound estimate of total TCR beta diversity. TCRdb passed the public sequencing reads through fastp at Q25 and MiXCR, retaining productive beta sequences. CDR3 protein sequences are deduplicated, and each keeps its most common genes and DNA. The V and J calls were not made by the authors but by TCRdb's processing. The sample table lists around 970,000 distinct CDR3 sequences, roughly half of them with a count of one. Around a fifth of the sample goes to the ten largest clones.

As for this clonotype: Its antigen remains unidentified. It has no much larger one-base neighbor in the sample; base qualities were not kept.

This sequence originates from a woman aged 60-75 years in good health. Here the chain combines TRBV20-1 and TRBJ2-5; 6 matching bases give a weak D call of TRBD2. Sample: blood. The CDR3 amino acid sequence is: CSAPGEEGWSSYNGQYF. The sequenced DNA: TGCAGTGCTCCCGGGGAGGAAGGGTGGAGCTCCTACAATGGACAGTACTTC.